By share of the sample, the clone carrying this TCR beta chain is medium-sized. What it binds is not known. One entry per CDR3 protein, called by TCRdb with MiXCR from the 5' RACE reads. The table shows around 280,000 distinct CDR3 sequences, with around 8.8% occurring only once. V was pared by 2 bases and J by 6 bases, with 1 base of the junction left unmatched. CDR3 length equals 15 residues. The germline gives CDR1 LGHNA, CDR2 YNFKEQ. All donors were healthy, and all were Caucasian. The sample originates from a study of identical twins. The study, taken as a whole, reports: Modelling approaches yielded underestimates of out-of-frame TCR alpha sharing between monozygotic twins. These conclusions were based on statistical analysis (cross-sectional, not following the same donors). Twin-shared out-of-frame alpha sequences showed excess low generation probability.

This sample also belongs to another study, concerning yellow fever vaccine responses in identical twins.

This sequence originates from a young woman in good health. This sequence joins TRBV4-2 and TRBJ2-1, with 13 bases fitting TRBD2. The specimen sequenced was memory (CD45RO+) T cells sorted from blood. CDR3 DNA sequence: TGTGCCAGCAGCCAAACTAGCGGGGGGGCCAATGAGCAGTTCTTC. Encoded protein: CASSQTSGGANEQFF.